Below are 21 T cell receptor beta chains sequenced from a single sample in a study of cytomegalovirus exposure and HLA in healthy donors. Sequenced by immunoSEQ multiplex PCR; TCRdb stores in-frame clones only, minus some. The table has 260,000 or so clones, roughly 90% seen once; the top ten hold approximately 0.94%. The sample was PBMCs. These receptors were collected from a woman younger than 30 in good health and CMV-seronegative.

This chain connects TRBV13 to TRBJ2-3; TRBD2 aligns across 9 bases. Germline trimming cut 2 bases from V and 2 bases from J; bases unmatched to any gene: 5. This CDR3 has 16 amino acids. Germline V gives CDR1 PRHDT, CDR2 FYEKMQ (reference sequence). The CDR3 spells CASSLMGGRATDTQYF. CDR3 sequence (DNA): TGTGCCAGCAGCTTAATGGGCGGGAGGGCCACAGATACGCAGTATTTT.

This chain connects TRBV2 to TRBJ2-7, with D tentatively TRBD2 (5 bases). Germline CDR1 SNHLY, CDR2 FYNNEI. The length of the CDR3 is 12 residues. V was clipped by 2 bases and J by 3 bases, with 5 bases between them. The CDR3 DNA reads TGTGCCAGCAGTGAACGGGGCTACGAGCAGTACTTC. It yields the protein CASSERGYEQYF.

In regard to this clone: Other nucleotide sequences in the sample specify the same CDR3. CDR3 coding DNA: TGCGCCAGCAGCTCGGGGGGGAACTATGGCTACACCTTC. It encodes CASSSGGNYGYTF. The V gene is TRBV5-1, the J gene TRBJ1-2, with D maybe TRBD1 (5 bases). In germline, CDR1 is SGHRS, CDR2 YFSETQ. This CDR3 contains 13 residues. V was trimmed by 3 bases and J by 2 bases, leaving 8 bases between them.

CDR3 bases: TGTGCCAGCAGTCTTTACGCCAAACAGGCCCCCTATGGCTACACCTTC. Amino acid sequence: CASSLYAKQAPYGYTF. The rearrangement uses TRBV28 and TRBJ1-2, with D possibly being TRBD1 (5 bases). Trimming took 5 bases from V and 4 from J, leaving 20 bases between them. CDR3 length equals 16 residues. Germline-derived CDR1 and CDR2 are MDHEN and SYDVKM.

CDR3 sequence (DNA): TGTGCCAGCAGTGATTTGGGGGGGCCGTCAAACACTGAAGCTTTCTTT. This encodes CASSDLGGPSNTEAFF. This rearrangement joins TRBV2 to TRBJ1-1, with D perhaps matching TRBD1 (6 bases). The CDR3 sequence is 16 residues long. Germline V gene lookup returns CDR1 SNHLY and CDR2 FYNNEI. V was clipped by 3 bases and J by 2 bases, with 16 bases between them.

The V call is TRBV19, the J call TRBJ1-6, with D possibly being TRBD1 (5 bases). The CDR3 consists of 14 residues. Per germline, CDR1 LNHDA and CDR2 SQIVND (reference sequence). Between the trimmed V and J ends, which lost 4 bases and 9 bases, there was a span of 13 bases. The CDR3 sequence is CASSTPDKFSPLHF. CDR3 DNA: TGTGCCAGTAGTACCCCGGACAAGTTTTCACCCCTCCACTTT.

This sequence joins TRBV6-5 and TRBJ2-2; TRBD2 is a possible D gene (6 bases). Per the germline V gene, CDR1 is MNHEY and CDR2 is SVGAGI. V shed 5 bases and J shed 2 bases, with 12 bases lying between them. The CDR3 is 15 amino acids. Here the CDR3 DNA reads TGTGCCAGCAGTCGCGGGACTCACAACACCGGGGAGCTGTTTTTT. Translation gives CASSRGTHNTGELFF.

V is TRBV4-2 and J is TRBJ2-7; the match to TRBD1 covers 8 bases. The V gene's germline CDR1 is LGHNA and CDR2 YNFKEQ. The CDR3 consists of 17 residues. V lost 4 bases to trimming and J lost 5 bases; unmatched junction nucleotides: 16. CDR3: CASSPLEGRGLLNEQYF. CDR3 in DNA: TGTGCCAGCAGCCCCCTAGAGGGCAGGGGGCTTTTGAACGAGCAGTACTTC.

Concerning this clone itself: An end of the junction differs from the germline gene, which may be a read error. V and J are TRBV28 and TRBJ2-7; the D gene is possibly TRBD2 (6 bases). There are 14 residues in the CDR3. Per the germline V gene, CDR1 is MDHEN and CDR2 is SYDVKM. The CDR3 sequence: CASSSPDYVIEQYF. The CDR3 nucleotides read TGTGCCAGCAGTTCCCCGGACTATGTTATCGAGCAGTATTTC.

The CDR3 reads CASSPRKGQNTYGYTF. For the CDR3, the DNA is TGTGCCAGCAGCCCCCGGAAGGGACAGAATACCTATGGCTACACCTTC. The chain couples TRBV28 to TRBJ1-2; 7 bases line up with TRBD1. CDR3 length: 16 residues. J gave up 4 bases and V 6 bases, and 14 bases lay outside the gene matches. Looked up from germline, CDR1 is MDHEN and CDR2 is SYDVKM.

The genes are TRBV28 and TRBJ1-2; weak D call: TRBD1 (6 bases). The CDR3 has 14 amino acids. The germline V and J ends were trimmed by 5 bases and 4 bases, with 14 bases remaining between them. Germline V CDR1 and CDR2: MDHEN, SYDVKM. CDR3 in amino acids: CASSPDSPAYGYTF. The CDR3 coding sequence is TGTGCCAGCAGTCCGGACAGCCCTGCCTATGGCTACACCTTC.

The genes are TRBV5-6 and TRBJ2-5; tentative D call: TRBD2 (7 bases). CDR1 SGHDT and CDR2 YYEEEE come from the germline V gene. This CDR3 is built from 18 residues. Between the trimmed V and J ends, which lost 2 bases and 4 bases, there was a span of 24 bases. The CDR3: CASSLTGGAGVRGETQYF. For the CDR3, the DNA is TGTGCCAGCAGCTTAACGGGAGGTGCAGGGGTCAGAGGAGAGACCCAGTACTTC.

The chain employs TRBV9 and TRBJ1-3, with D maybe TRBD1 (5 bases). The CDR3 totals 15 residues. V lost 1 base and J 0 bases, leaving 8 bases between the germline ends. Germline lookup yields CDR1 SGDLS and CDR2 YYNGEE. In DNA, the CDR3 is TGTGCCAGCAGCGTACAGGGCGACTCTGGAAACACCATATATTTT. This encodes CASSVQGDSGNTIYF. Drawing the rest from reference TRBV9 and TRBJ1-3, the complete variable domain is DSGVTQTPKHLITATGQRVTLRCSPRSGDLSVYWYQQSLDQGLQFLIQYYNGEERAKGNILERFSAQQFPDLHSELNLSSLELGDSALYFCASSVQGDSGNTIYFGEGSWLTVV.

The V gene is TRBV10-3, the J gene TRBJ2-7, with 9 positions matching TRBD2. V shed 5 bases, J shed 7 bases, and the junction held 12 bases outside the gene matches. The CDR3 consists of 15 residues. The germline V gene encodes CDR1 ENHRY and CDR2 SYGVKD. CDR3 in amino acids: CAISPLGGGVREQYF. Written as DNA, the CDR3 is TGTGCCATCAGTCCCTTAGGCGGGGGGGTTCGGGAGCAGTACTTC.

V usage is TRBV6-6 and J usage is TRBJ2-7, with D tentatively TRBD1 (5 bases). The germline V and J ends were trimmed by 2 bases and 2 bases, with 16 bases remaining between them. The CDR3 is made up of 16 amino acids. The germline V gene encodes CDR1 MNHNY and CDR2 SVGAGI (reference sequence). CDR3 in amino acids: CASSYEGRQSAYEQYF. Here the CDR3 DNA reads TGTGCCAGCAGTTACGAAGGTCGACAGAGCGCCTACGAGCAGTACTTC.

The chain recombines TRBV6-6 with TRBJ2-7, with D maybe TRBD1 (5 bases). Germline loops: CDR1 MNHNY, CDR2 SVGAGI (reference sequence). The CDR3 has 15 residues. Trimming pared 0 bases from V and 3 bases from J, leaving 12 bases between. The CDR3 loop reads CASSYSIVQGYEQYF. The CDR3 DNA sequence: TGTGCCAGCAGTTACTCGATTGTTCAGGGCTACGAGCAGTACTTC.

The chain uses TRBV12-5 and TRBJ2-7, with 8 bases identical to TRBD1. Trimming took 2 bases from V and 3 from J; bases not matched to a gene: 12. The CDR3 loop spans 17 amino acids. In germline, CDR1 is LGHNT, CDR2 FRNRAP. Here the CDR3 DNA reads TGTGCTAGTGGTTTGTCCATACCAGGGGGCGTCCGCTACGAGCAGTACTTC. It yields the protein CASGLSIPGGVRYEQYF.

The rearrangement links TRBV28 to TRBJ2-1; 13 positions match TRBD2. The CDR3 length is 18 residues. Trimming removed 5 bases from V and 4 bases from J; junction bases left unmatched: 11. Per germline, CDR1 MDHEN and CDR2 SYDVKM. The CDR3 protein is CASSLRQLGLAGYNEQFF. CDR3 DNA: TGTGCCAGCAGTCTCCGTCAATTGGGACTAGCGGGATACAATGAGCAGTTCTTC.

The V and J genes are TRBV29-1 and TRBJ2-5; 10 nucleotides line up with TRBD1. The CDR3 runs 14 residues. J lost 4 bases, V lost 5 bases, and 7 bases had no gene match. In germline, CDR1 is SQVTM, CDR2 ANQGSEA. The CDR3 is CSVSRDRGLETQYF. The CDR3 bases are TGCAGCGTTTCTCGCGACAGGGGGCTAGAGACCCAGTACTTC. Complete variable domain (other parts from reference TRBV29-1 and TRBJ2-5): SAVISQKPSRDICQRGTSLTIQCQVDSQVTMMFWYRQQPGQSLTLIATANQGSEATYESGFVIDKFPISRPNLTFSTLTVSNMSPEDSSIYLCSVSRDRGLETQYFGPGTRLLVL.

The V gene is TRBV6-5, the J gene TRBJ1-3; TRBD1 might be the D (5 bases). Germline loops: CDR1 MNHEY, CDR2 SVGAGI. The CDR3 sequence is 16 residues long. V was pared by 0 bases and J by 0 bases, with 9 bases between. For the CDR3, the DNA is TGTGCCAGCAGTTACTCCGGGGGTAGCTCTGGAAACACCATATATTTT. Translated: CASSYSGGSSGNTIYF.

This clone came up once. The chain recombines TRBV28 with TRBJ2-5, with 8 nucleotides matching TRBD2. The CDR3 loop spans 15 amino acids. Germline lookup yields CDR1 MDHEN and CDR2 SYDVKM. Germline trimming cut 3 bases from V and 3 bases from J; bases unmatched to any gene: 6. The CDR3 region is CASSFLGTRKETQYF. The CDR3 nucleotides read TGTGCCAGCAGTTTTTTAGGGACTAGAAAAGAGACCCAGTACTTC.